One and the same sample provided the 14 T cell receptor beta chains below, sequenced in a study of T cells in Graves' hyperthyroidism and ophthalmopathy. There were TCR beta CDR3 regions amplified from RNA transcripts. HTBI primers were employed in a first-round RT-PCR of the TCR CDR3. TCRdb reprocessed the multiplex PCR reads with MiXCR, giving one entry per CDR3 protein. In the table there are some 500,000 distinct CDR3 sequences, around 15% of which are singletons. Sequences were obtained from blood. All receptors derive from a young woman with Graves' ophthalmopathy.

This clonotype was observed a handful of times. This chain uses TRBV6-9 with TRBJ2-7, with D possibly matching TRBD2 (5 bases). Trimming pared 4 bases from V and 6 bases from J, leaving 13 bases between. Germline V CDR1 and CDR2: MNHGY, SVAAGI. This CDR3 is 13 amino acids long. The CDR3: CASSSRTPSEQYF. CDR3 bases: TGTGCCAGCAGTTCCCGGACTCCCAGCGAGCAGTACTTC.

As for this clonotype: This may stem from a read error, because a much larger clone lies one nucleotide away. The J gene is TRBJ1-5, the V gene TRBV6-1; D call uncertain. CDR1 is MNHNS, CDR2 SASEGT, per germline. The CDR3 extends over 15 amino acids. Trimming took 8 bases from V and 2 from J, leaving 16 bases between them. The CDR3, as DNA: TGTGCCAGCGGACCGGGGAATAGGGGCAATCAGCCCCAGCATTTT. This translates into CASGPGNRGNQPQHF.

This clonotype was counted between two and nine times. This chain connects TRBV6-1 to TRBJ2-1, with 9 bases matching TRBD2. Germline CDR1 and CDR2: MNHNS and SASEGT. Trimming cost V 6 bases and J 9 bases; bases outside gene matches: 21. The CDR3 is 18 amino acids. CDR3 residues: CASSADGASGTPSGEQFF. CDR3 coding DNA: TGTGCCAGCAGCGCCGACGGGGCTAGCGGGACGCCTAGCGGTGAGCAGTTCTTC.

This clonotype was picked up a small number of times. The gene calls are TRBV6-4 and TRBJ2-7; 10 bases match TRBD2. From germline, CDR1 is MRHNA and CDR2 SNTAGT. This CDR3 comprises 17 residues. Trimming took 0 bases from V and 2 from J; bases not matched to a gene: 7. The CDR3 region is CASSDSIPSGSAYEQYF. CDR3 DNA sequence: TGTGCCAGCAGTGACTCGATTCCTAGCGGGAGCGCCTACGAGCAGTACTTC.

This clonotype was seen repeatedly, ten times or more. This chain's CDR3 is CASSLGLGNSYNEQFF. The CDR3, as DNA: TGCGCCAGCAGCTTGGGGCTGGGGAACTCCTACAATGAGCAGTTCTTC. The chain is built from TRBV5-1 and TRBJ2-1, with D unclear. Germline V lookup: CDR1 SGHRS, CDR2 YFSETQ. There are 16 residues in the CDR3. The V end lost 0 bases, the J end lost 0 bases, and 10 bases lay between the germline ends. The full variable domain, completed using reference TRBV5-1 and TRBJ2-1, is KAGVTQTPRYLIKTRGQQVTLSCSPISGHRSVSWYQQTPGQGLQFLFEYFSETQRNKGNFPGRFSGRQFSNSRSEMNVSTLELGDSALYLCASSLGLGNSYNEQFFGPGTRLTVL.

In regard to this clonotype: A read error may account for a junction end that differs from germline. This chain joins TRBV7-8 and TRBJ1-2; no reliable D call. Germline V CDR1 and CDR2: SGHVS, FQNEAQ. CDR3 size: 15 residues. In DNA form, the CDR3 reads TGTGCCTGCAGCACACTCTCTACAGACCCCTATGGCTACACCTTC. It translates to CACSTLSTDPYGYTF.

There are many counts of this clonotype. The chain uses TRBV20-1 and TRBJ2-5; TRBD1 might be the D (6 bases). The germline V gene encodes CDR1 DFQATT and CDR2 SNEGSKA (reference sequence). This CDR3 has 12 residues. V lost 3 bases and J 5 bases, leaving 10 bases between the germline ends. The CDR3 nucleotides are TGCAGTGCTAGCCACAGGGTTGAGACCCAGTACTTC. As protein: CSASHRVETQYF.

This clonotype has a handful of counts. The CDR3 reads CASSQAEVGYEQYF. The CDR3 DNA reads TGCGCCAGCAGCCAAGCCGAAGTCGGTTACGAGCAGTACTTC. The V gene is TRBV4-3, the J gene TRBJ2-7; D is undetermined. The V gene's germline CDR1 is LGHNA and CDR2 YSLEER. The CDR3 spans 14 residues. Trimming pared 1 base from V and 4 bases from J, leaving 11 bases between.

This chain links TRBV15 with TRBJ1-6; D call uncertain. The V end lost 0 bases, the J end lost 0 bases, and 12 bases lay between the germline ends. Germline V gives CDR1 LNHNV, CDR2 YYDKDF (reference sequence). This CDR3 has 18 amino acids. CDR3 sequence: CATSRDPPVSSYNSPLHF. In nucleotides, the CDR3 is TGTGCCACCAGCAGAGACCCACCCGTTTCCTCCTATAATTCACCCCTCCACTTT.

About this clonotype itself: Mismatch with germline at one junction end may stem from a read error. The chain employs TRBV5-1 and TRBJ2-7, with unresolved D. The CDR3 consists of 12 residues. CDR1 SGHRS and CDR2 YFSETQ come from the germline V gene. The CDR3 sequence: CASSPALSEQYF. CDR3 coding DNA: TGTGCCAGCAGCCCGGCCTTAAGCGAGCAGTACTTC.

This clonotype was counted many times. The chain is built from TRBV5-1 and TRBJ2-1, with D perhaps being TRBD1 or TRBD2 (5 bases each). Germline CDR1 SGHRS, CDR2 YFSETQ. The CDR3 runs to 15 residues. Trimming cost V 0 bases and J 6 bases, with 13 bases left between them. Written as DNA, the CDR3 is TGCGCCAGCAGCTTGGCCAATCCGGGACCCAATGAGCAGTTCTTC. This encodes CASSLANPGPNEQFF.

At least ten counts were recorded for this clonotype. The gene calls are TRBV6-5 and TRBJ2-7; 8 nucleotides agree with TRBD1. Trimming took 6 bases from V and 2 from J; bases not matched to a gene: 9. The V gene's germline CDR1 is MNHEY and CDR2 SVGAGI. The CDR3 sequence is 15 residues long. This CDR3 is CASRYRDRFTYEQYF. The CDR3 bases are TGTGCCAGCAGATACCGGGACAGGTTCACCTACGAGCAGTACTTC.

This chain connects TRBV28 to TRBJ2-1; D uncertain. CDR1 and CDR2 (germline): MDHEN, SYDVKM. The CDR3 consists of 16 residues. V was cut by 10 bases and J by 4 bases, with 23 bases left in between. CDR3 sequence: CATSKTRYQIYNEQFF. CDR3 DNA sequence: TGTGCCACCTCAAAAACCCGGTACCAAATTTACAATGAGCAGTTCTTC.

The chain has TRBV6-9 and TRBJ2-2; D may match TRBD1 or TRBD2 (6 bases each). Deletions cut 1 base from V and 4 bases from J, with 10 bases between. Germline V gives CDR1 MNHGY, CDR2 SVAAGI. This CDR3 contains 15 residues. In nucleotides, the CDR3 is TGTGCCAGCAGTTATTTGGGGGGCGGCACCGGGGAGCTGTTTTTT. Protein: CASSYLGGGTGELFF.